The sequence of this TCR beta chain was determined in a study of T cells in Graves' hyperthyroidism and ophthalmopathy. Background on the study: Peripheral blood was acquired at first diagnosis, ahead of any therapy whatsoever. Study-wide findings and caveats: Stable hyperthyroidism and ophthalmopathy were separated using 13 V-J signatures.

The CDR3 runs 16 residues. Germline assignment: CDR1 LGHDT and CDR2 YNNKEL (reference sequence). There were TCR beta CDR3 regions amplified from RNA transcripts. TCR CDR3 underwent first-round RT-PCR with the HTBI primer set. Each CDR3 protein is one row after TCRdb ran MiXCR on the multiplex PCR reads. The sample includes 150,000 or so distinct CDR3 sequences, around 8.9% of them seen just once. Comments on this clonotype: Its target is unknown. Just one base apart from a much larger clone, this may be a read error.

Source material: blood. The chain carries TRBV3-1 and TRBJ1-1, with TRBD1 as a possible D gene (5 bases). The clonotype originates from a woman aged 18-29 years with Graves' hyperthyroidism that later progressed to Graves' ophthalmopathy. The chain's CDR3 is CASSQGMTLVGTEASF. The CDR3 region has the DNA TGTGCCAGCAGCCAAGGGATGACACTAGTCGGGACTGAAGCTTCCTTT.